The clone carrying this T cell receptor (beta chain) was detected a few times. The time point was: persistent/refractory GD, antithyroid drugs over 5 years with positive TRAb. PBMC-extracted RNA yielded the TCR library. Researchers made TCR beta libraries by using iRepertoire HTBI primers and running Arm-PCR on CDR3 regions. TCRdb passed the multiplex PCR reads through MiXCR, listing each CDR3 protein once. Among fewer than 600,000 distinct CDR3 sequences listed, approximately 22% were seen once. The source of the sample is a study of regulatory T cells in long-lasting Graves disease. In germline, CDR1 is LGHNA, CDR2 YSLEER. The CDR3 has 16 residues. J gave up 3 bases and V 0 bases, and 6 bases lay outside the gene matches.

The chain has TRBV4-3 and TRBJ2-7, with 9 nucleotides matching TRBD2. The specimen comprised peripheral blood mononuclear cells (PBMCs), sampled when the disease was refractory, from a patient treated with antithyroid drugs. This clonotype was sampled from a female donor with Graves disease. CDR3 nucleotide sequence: TGCGCCAGCAGCCAAGATCTGAGCGGGAGGCTCTACGAGCAGTACTTC. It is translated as CASSQDLSGRLYEQYF.